The 16 T cell receptor beta chains given below trace back to one sample, sequenced in a study of T cells in narcolepsy. The table came from immunoSEQ multiplex PCR; TCRdb's copy has only in-frame clones and leaves some out. Of some 30,000 clones in the sample, approximately 80% were seen once. The specimen sequenced was memory (CD45RA-) CD4+ T cells from blood. The receptor source for this set is a human donor in good health.

The chain joins TRBV10-2 to TRBJ2-1; 12 bases line up with TRBD2. V lost 5 bases to trimming and J lost 6 bases; unmatched junction nucleotides: 5. The CDR3 contains 15 residues. CDR1 and CDR2 from the germline V gene are WSHSY and SAAADI. The CDR3 reads CASSYGTSGRNEQFF. In DNA, the CDR3 is TGCGCCAGCAGTTACGGGACTAGCGGGCGCAATGAGCAGTTCTTC.

This clone was seen a single time. The V call is TRBV7-2, the J call TRBJ2-7; the match to TRBD2 covers 7 bases. In germline, CDR1 is SGHTA, CDR2 FQGNSA. This CDR3 has 13 amino acids. J was trimmed by 6 bases and V by 8 bases; bases with no gene match: 10. CDR3 residues: CASCWDYQSEQYF. The DNA for the CDR3 is TGTGCCAGCTGCTGGGACTACCAGTCCGAGCAGTACTTC.

This clone appeared once. The chain carries TRBV7-8 and TRBJ2-7; D is undetermined. Trimming shortened V by 5 bases and J by 0 bases, and 8 bases separated the two germline ends. The V gene's germline CDR1 is SGHVS and CDR2 FQNEAQ. This CDR3 comprises 13 residues. The CDR3 protein is CASSPRFSYEQYF. The CDR3 DNA sequence: TGTGCCAGCAGCCCCAGGTTCTCCTACGAGCAGTACTTC.

The V gene is TRBV7-2, the J gene TRBJ1-2, with D unclear. Germline CDR1 and CDR2: SGHTA and FQGNSA. The length of the CDR3 is 13 residues. Trimming pared 5 bases from V and 4 bases from J, leaving 11 bases between. CDR3: CASSPNFRYGYTF. CDR3 bases: TGTGCCAGCAGCCCCAATTTTCGCTATGGCTACACCTTC.

The CDR3 loop is CASSFQRPNTEAFF. The CDR3 DNA follows: TGCGCCAGCAGCTTTCAAAGACCGAACACTGAAGCTTTCTTT. This chain joins TRBV5-1 and TRBJ1-1, with unresolved D. The CDR3 loop spans 14 amino acids. V lost 2 bases to trimming and J lost 1 base, with 9 bases between them. Germline V gives CDR1 SGHRS, CDR2 YFSETQ.

CDR3 coding DNA: TGTGCCAGCAGTTCCCGGGGCGGGGGTGATTCACCCCTCCACTTT. Amino acid sequence: CASSSRGGGDSPLHF. The V gene is TRBV2, the J gene TRBJ1-6; D perhaps matches TRBD1 (5 bases). This CDR3 has 15 residues. Germline V CDR1 and CDR2: SNHLY, FYNNEI. Between the trimmed V and J ends, which lost 5 bases and 8 bases, there was a span of 16 bases.

The chain joins TRBV2 to TRBJ1-6, with D uncertain. V was shortened by 1 base and J by 9 bases, with 4 bases between the two germline ends. Germline lookup yields CDR1 SNHLY and CDR2 FYNNEI. The CDR3 is 12 amino acids. The CDR3 is CASSEGISPLHF. The DNA for the CDR3 is TGTGCCAGCAGTGAAGGGATTTCACCCCTCCACTTT.

This clone showed up just once. V usage is TRBV4-3 and J usage is TRBJ2-1; TRBD2 aligns across 10 bases. V lost 6 bases to trimming and J lost 3 bases; unmatched junction nucleotides: 5. Germline V gene lookup returns CDR1 LGHNA and CDR2 YSLEER. The CDR3 is made up of 15 amino acids. The CDR3 here is CASRVAGGLYNEQFF. CDR3 nucleotide sequence: TGCGCCAGCAGGGTAGCGGGAGGCCTCTACAATGAGCAGTTCTTC.

The CDR3 region has the DNA TGTGCCAGCAGCTTAGATCAACCTGGGGGCTATGGCTACACCTTC. Translation gives CASSLDQPGGYGYTF. The chain links TRBV7-9 to TRBJ1-2; perhaps TRBD1 as D (5 bases). The V gene's germline CDR1 is SEHNR and CDR2 FQNEAQ (reference sequence). The CDR3 has 15 residues. V gave up 1 base and J gave up 4 bases, with 13 bases separating them.

On this clone itself: The junction and the germline gene differ at one end; a read error may be behind it. CDR3 protein: CASSRRGQGTQYF. CDR3 in DNA: TGTGCCAGCAGCCGACGCGGCCAAGGGACCCAGTACTTC. J is TRBJ2-5 and V is TRBV7-3, with D unresolved. The V gene's germline CDR1 is SGHTA and CDR2 FQGTGA. CDR3 length: 13 residues.

This rearrangement joins TRBV4-1 to TRBJ1-3; 7 bases are shared with TRBD1. The CDR3 consists of 17 residues. The germline CDR1 and CDR2 sequences are MGHRA and YSYEKL. V dropped 3 bases and J dropped 2; count of bases not matched to a gene: 10. The CDR3 loop is CASSHRPEGGPGNTIYF. CDR3 nucleotides: TGCGCCAGCAGCCATCGTCCCGAAGGGGGCCCTGGAAACACCATATATTTT.

This clone came up once. The V call is TRBV19, the J call TRBJ2-7; 7 nucleotides match TRBD2. V was pared by 4 bases and J by 2 bases, with 8 bases of the junction left unmatched. The CDR3 is 15 residues long. Per germline, CDR1 LNHDA and CDR2 SQIVND (reference sequence). CDR3 in DNA: TGTGCCAGTAGTACCCTGGGGGGGTTTGCCTACGAGCAGTACTTC. Amino acids: CASSTLGGFAYEQYF.

V is TRBV7-2 and J is TRBJ1-5; D is undetermined. V was pared by 5 bases and J by 0 bases, with 8 bases between. Germline loops: CDR1 SGHTA, CDR2 FQGNSA. CDR3 length equals 14 residues. This chain's CDR3 is CASSPGNSNQPQHF. The CDR3 region has the DNA TGTGCCAGCAGCCCCGGAAATAGCAATCAGCCCCAGCATTTT.

The chain is built from TRBV7-2 and TRBJ2-3; the match to TRBD1 covers 7 bases. Trimming cost V 4 bases and J 12 bases; bases outside gene matches: 13. The CDR3 spans 14 residues. The germline CDR1 and CDR2 sequences are SGHTA and FQGNSA. The CDR3 spells CASSSKVLGGDQYF. The CDR3 DNA follows: TGTGCCAGCAGCTCAAAGGTCTTAGGGGGCGATCAGTATTTT.

The chain joins TRBV5-4 to TRBJ1-2; D perhaps matches TRBD1 (5 bases). With 0 bases removed from V and 1 base from J, the gap between germline ends came to 10 bases. CDR1 and CDR2 from the germline V gene are SGHNT and YYREEE (reference sequence). This CDR3 has 15 amino acids. The DNA of the CDR3 is TGTGCCAGCAGCTTGGTTTGGGGGGATAACTATGGCTACACCTTC. It encodes CASSLVWGDNYGYTF. Filled out from reference TRBV5-4 and TRBJ1-2, the complete variable domain reads ETGVTQSPTHLIKTRGQQVTLRCSSQSGHNTVSWYQQALGQGPQFIFQYYREEENGRGNFPPRFSGLQFPNYSSELNVNALELDDSALYLCASSLVWGDNYGYTFGSGTRLTVV.

This clone was observed once. The rearrangement joins TRBV6-1 to TRBJ2-5; a possible D gene is TRBD2 (5 bases). With the DNA end fitting TRBJ2-7 better, the J assignment may be wrong. This CDR3 is 13 amino acids long. CDR1 MNHNS and CDR2 SASEGT come from the germline V gene. CDR3 sequence (DNA): TGTGCCAGCAGTTGGACGGAGGACTACGAGCAGTACTTC. Its protein product is CASSWTEDYEQYF.